These 21 T cell receptor beta chains came from one sample sequenced in a study of glioma-infiltrating T cells after dendritic cell vaccination (dated by TCRdb to about 2016). The library came from the immunoSEQ multiplex PCR assay. The table comes from immuneACCESS by way of TCRdb, which keeps in-frame sequences with V and J called. Part of the clones is missing from these tables; in studies checked, under half for an unresolved V gene and the rest for unknown reasons. For this sample there are about 65,000 clones; roughly nine tenths appear just once. Together, the top ten hold more than 9% of the sample. The sample's time point label, in plain terms: after dendritic cell vaccination, including at tumor progression/relapse. The sequencing used blood, collected after dendritic cell vaccination. The receptors shown here come from a human donor with glioblastoma.

In the case of this clone: Other DNA variants within this sample encode the same CDR3. This chain uses TRBV6-1 with TRBJ1-2; TRBD1 agrees at 7 bases. This CDR3 comprises 14 residues. CDR1 MNHNS and CDR2 SASEGT come from the germline V gene. CDR3 in DNA: TGTGCTAGCGGAGACAGGGTTGCGGTTGATGGCTACACCTTC. Its translation: CASGDRVAVDGYTF.

The chain is built from TRBV7-6 and TRBJ1-5; 10 bases agree with TRBD1. This CDR3 is built from 15 residues. Losses at the gene ends were 5 bases for V and 4 bases for J; bases not matched to a gene: 5. Germline CDR1 reads SGHVS; CDR2 reads FNYEAQ. CDR3 sequence reads: CASSPGQGGNQPQHF. The CDR3 DNA follows: TGTGCCAGCAGCCCCGGACAGGGGGGGAATCAGCCCCAGCATTTT.

The V call is TRBV6-5, the J call TRBJ1-3, with D unclear. Looked up from germline, CDR1 is MNHEY and CDR2 is SVGAGI. This CDR3 contains 14 residues. The germline V and J ends were trimmed by 2 bases and 0 bases, with 5 bases remaining between them. The CDR3 region has the DNA TGTGCCAGCAGTTACAGGAGCTCTGGAAACACCATATATTTT. Encoded protein: CASSYRSSGNTIYF.

The chain joins TRBV27 to TRBJ2-3; 8 positions match TRBD2. CDR3 length: 15 residues. V lost 6 bases, J lost 4 bases, and 9 bases stayed unmatched. Germline V gene sequence: CDR1 MNHEY, CDR2 SMNVEV (reference sequence). This CDR3 is CASRPGTRAPDTQYF. The DNA of the CDR3 is TGTGCCAGCAGACCCGGGACTAGGGCCCCAGATACGCAGTATTTT.

This clone was observed a single time. This rearrangement joins TRBV6-5 to TRBJ2-3; 8 bases fit TRBD1. The V segment lost 1 base and the J segment 1 base; nucleotides outside the gene matches: 4. This CDR3 has 16 amino acids. Looked up from germline, CDR1 is MNHEY and CDR2 is SVGAGI. In DNA, the CDR3 is TGTGCCAGCAGTTACTTCCAGGGGGCTGGCACAGATACGCAGTATTTT. Its protein product is CASSYFQGAGTDTQYF.

The chain is built from TRBV7-9 and TRBJ1-3; D remains ambiguous. Germline V lookup: CDR1 SEHNR, CDR2 FQNEAQ (reference sequence). The CDR3 has 14 residues. V shed 3 bases and J shed 0 bases, with 6 bases lying between them. CDR3 in DNA: TGTGCCAGCAGCTTTTATAGCTCTGGAAACACCATATATTTT. As protein: CASSFYSSGNTIYF.

Here the CDR3 DNA reads TGCGCCAGCAGCCAAGATTGGACAGGGGGGAACACTGAAGCTTTCTTT. Its translation is CASSQDWTGGNTEAFF. The V and J genes are TRBV4-3 and TRBJ1-1; TRBD1 matches 10 bases. V lost 0 bases and J lost 1; bases outside the gene matches: 2. CDR1 is LGHNA, CDR2 YSLEER, per germline. The CDR3 is made up of 16 amino acids.

This clone was seen once. This chain connects TRBV19 to TRBJ2-5; a weak D match, TRBD1 (6 bases). Between the trimmed V and J ends, which lost 7 bases and 5 bases, there was a span of 17 bases. From germline, CDR1 is LNHDA and CDR2 SQIVND (reference sequence). The CDR3 length is 14 residues. The chain's CDR3 is CASTPGHLGETQYF. The CDR3 DNA sequence: TGTGCCAGTACTCCGGGACATTTAGGGGAGACCCAGTACTTC.

The chain is built from TRBV7-9 and TRBJ2-3; D possibly corresponds to TRBD2 (7 bases). Germline V lookup: CDR1 SEHNR, CDR2 FQNEAQ (reference sequence). V shed 4 bases and J shed 5 bases, with 10 bases lying between them. The CDR3 has 13 residues. CDR3 nucleotide sequence: TGTGCCAGCAGCTGGGGGGGGCAAGATACGCAGTATTTT. Translation gives CASSWGGQDTQYF. Supplemented by reference TRBV7-9 and TRBJ2-3, the full variable domain reads DTGVSQNPRHKITKRGQNVTFRCDPISEHNRLYWYRQTLGQGPEFLTYFQNEAQLEKSRLLSDRFSAERPKGSFSTLEIQRTEQGDSAMYLCASSWGGQDTQYFGPGTRLTVL.

This clone has a handful of counts. J is TRBJ1-6 and V is TRBV30; D perhaps matches TRBD1 (6 bases). Germline loops: CDR1 GTSNPN, CDR2 SVGIG (reference sequence). Deletions cut 0 bases from V and 10 bases from J, with 28 bases between. The CDR3 contains 19 residues. The CDR3 sequence is CAWSVFVASSRGQRSPLHF. CDR3 sequence (DNA): TGTGCCTGGAGTGTATTCGTGGCCTCATCCAGGGGACAAAGATCACCCCTCCACTTT.

The rearrangement links TRBV14 to TRBJ1-1; D gene ambiguous. CDR1 is SGHDN, CDR2 FVKESK, per germline. This CDR3 region has 13 residues. V lost 4 bases and J 0 bases, leaving 6 bases between the germline ends. Here the CDR3 reads CASSLVLNTEAFF. The CDR3 coding sequence is TGTGCCAGCAGCCTAGTCCTGAACACTGAAGCTTTCTTT.

The V and J genes are TRBV6-4 and TRBJ2-1; D call uncertain. CDR1 MRHNA and CDR2 SNTAGT come from the germline V gene. The CDR3 covers 16 residues. Trimming cost V 0 bases and J 3 bases, with 12 bases left between them. CDR3 coding DNA: TGTGCCAGCAGTGACTCGATGCGGTACCGCTACAATGAGCAGTTCTTC. As protein: CASSDSMRYRYNEQFF.

The chain carries TRBV12-2 and TRBJ1-5; TRBD1 is the table's D call, not checked against the DNA. TRBV12-2 corresponds to a pseudogene. The CDR3 covers 16 residues. CDR3 residues: CASRLSNSSCFTPQHF. CDR3 coding DNA: TGTGCAAGTCGCTTAAGTAACAGCAGCTGTTTTACGCCCCAGCATTTT.

The J gene is TRBJ1-3, the V gene TRBV7-6; 8 bases fit TRBD1. Germline-derived CDR1 and CDR2 are SGHVS and FNYEAQ. The CDR3 contains 14 residues. The V gene end was trimmed by 5 bases and the J gene end by 2 bases; junction bases not matched to a gene: 2. In nucleotides, the CDR3 is TGTGCCAGCAGCCCACAGGGGGCTGGAAACACCATATATTTT. Translation: CASSPQGAGNTIYF. Looking up the rest from reference TRBV7-6 and TRBJ1-3 gives the full variable domain: GAGVSQSPRYKVTKRGQDVALRCDPISGHVSLYWYRQALGQGPEFLTYFNYEAQQDKSGLPNDRFSAERPEGSISTLTIQRTEQRDSAMYRCASSPQGAGNTIYFGEGSWLTVV.

The chain combines TRBV25-1 with TRBJ2-2, with D maybe TRBD1 (5 bases). Looked up from germline, CDR1 is MGHDK and CDR2 is SYGVNS. Deletions cut 3 bases from V and 0 bases from J, with 8 bases between. The CDR3 length is 15 residues. CDR3 amino acids: CASSDTGSNTGELFF. CDR3 coding DNA: TGTGCCAGCAGTGATACAGGCTCGAACACCGGGGAGCTGTTTTTT.

CDR3: CASSFSFGTGSYAFF. CDR3 DNA sequence: TGTGCCAGCAGCTTTTCCTTCGGGACAGGGAGCTACGCTTTCTTT. The rearrangement uses TRBV11-2 and TRBJ1-1, with 9 positions matching TRBD1. CDR3 size: 15 residues. With 3 bases clipped from V and 11 bases from J, the junction kept 13 bases outside the gene matches. CDR1 is SGHAT and CDR2 is FQNNGV in the germline V gene.

The genes are TRBV10-3 and TRBJ1-5; TRBD1 matches 7 bases. The CDR3 consists of 13 residues. The germline V gene has CDR1 ENHRY and CDR2 SYGVKD. Trimming removed 8 bases from V and 8 bases from J; junction bases left unmatched: 9. The CDR3 reads CAIGGTAREPQHF. Written as DNA, the CDR3 is TGTGCCATCGGAGGGACAGCACGGGAGCCCCAGCATTTT.

The V gene is TRBV7-2, the J gene TRBJ1-1, with D tentatively TRBD1 (6 bases). V lost 4 bases and J lost 8, with 11 bases in between. The CDR3 totals 12 residues. Germline V CDR1 and CDR2: SGHTA, FQGNSA. The CDR3 DNA sequence: TGTGCCAGCAGCTCCCTCGACAGGGAAGCTTTCTTT. This encodes CASSSLDREAFF. Full variable domain (remainder filled in from reference TRBV7-2 and TRBJ1-1): GAGVSQSPSNKVTEKGKDVELRCDPISGHTALYWYRQSLGQGLEFLIYFQGNSAPDKSGLPSDRFSAERTGGSVSTLTIQRTQQEDSAVYLCASSSLDREAFFGQGTRLTVV.

The chain combines TRBV5-1 with TRBJ1-1; 9 bases match TRBD1. Germline V CDR1 and CDR2: SGHRS, YFSETQ. The CDR3 length is 13 residues. The ends lost 5 bases at V and 1 base at J; junction bases unmatched: 0. The CDR3 spells CASRGQGNTEAFF. The CDR3 nucleotides read TGCGCCAGCAGGGGACAGGGGAACACTGAAGCTTTCTTT.

The chain carries TRBV14 and TRBJ2-7, with 11 bases lining up with TRBD1. V trimming: 0 bases; J trimming: 3 bases; junction bases outside the gene matches: 7. Germline assignment: CDR1 SGHDN and CDR2 FVKESK. The CDR3 is made up of 17 amino acids. For the CDR3, the DNA is TGTGCCAGCAGCCAAGATAGGAGGACAGGGGGCGGCTACGAGCAGTACTTC. Translated, it gives CASSQDRRTGGGYEQYF. The full variable domain, in which reference TRBV14 and TRBJ2-7 provide the parts outside the CDR3, is EAGVTQFPSHSVIEKGQTVTLRCDPISGHDNLYWYRRVMGKEIKFLLHFVKESKQDESGMPNNRFLAERTGGTYSTLKVQPAELEDSGVYFCASSQDRRTGGGYEQYFGPGTRLTVT.

The chain joins TRBV4-3 to TRBJ1-3; D is uncertain. This CDR3 contains 17 residues. V was clipped by 3 bases and J by 0 bases, with 15 bases between them. Per the germline V gene, CDR1 is LGHNA and CDR2 is YSLEER. The CDR3 sequence: CASSQNSKRVSGNTIYF. The CDR3 region has the DNA TGCGCCAGCAGCCAGAATTCGAAACGAGTCTCTGGAAACACCATATATTTT.